This T cell receptor (beta chain) was captured by sequencing in a study of early T cells in non-severe SARS-CoV-2 infection (dated by TCRdb to the early 2020s). Some background on the complete study: Bulk RNA from unsorted whole blood was used for TCR sequencing, so alpha and beta chains could not be paired.

Overall results and qualifications from the work: VDJdb matching was skewed toward anti-spike CD8 responses and likely underestimated virus-specific expansions, missing private and CD4 specificities.

Germline trimming amounts to 2 bases on V and 6 bases on J, with 10 as the count of junction bases outside the gene matches. The CDR3 goes from the cysteine to the phenylalanine over 16 residues. Kept here is only the CDR3 DNA, which spans 48 bases and is read in frame from base 1. Based on the germline V gene, the CDR1 and CDR2 sequences are SGDLS and YYNGEE. Set within a cohort of healthcare workers in London, UK, this nested case-control study involved weekly PCR testing of nasopharyngeal swabs along with blood sampling. Healthcare workers were enrolled in the week of the UK lockdown, from 23 to 31 March 2020, and were followed every week for up to roughly 16 weeks. The library came from 5' RACE. Sequencing was carried out with a NextSeq 500. In the TCR library protocol, unique molecular identifiers were attached to individual cDNA molecules to correct for PCR bias and sequencing error. Both TCR alpha and beta chains were sequenced, and tight co-correlation was observed between alpha and beta sequence abundances in each sample. Regarding the original processing steps: V gene, J gene and CDR3 annotation of TCR sequences was performed with Decombinator V4. TCRs were defined as expanded if a significant change between any two time points was detected under a Poisson model with p below 0.0001. TCR abundances were normalised to the total number of TCRs sequenced per sample and expressed as counts per million. TRAV1-2 paired with TRAJ12, TRAJ20 or TRAJ33 defined MAIT TCRs, while TRAV10 paired with TRAJ18 defined iNKT TCRs. VDJdb, accessed on 1 November 2021, was searched for TCRs annotated for CMV, EBV and SARS-CoV-2, and TCRs annotated for more than one antigen were excluded. TCRdb's own reprocessing of the public reads used fastp at Q25 and MiXCR and kept productive beta chains. Every entry covers one CDR3 protein and lists the most common genes and DNA from its rows. These V and J calls derive from TCRdb rather than the authors' analysis. Here the sample has tens of thousands of distinct CDR3 sequences; around 10% occur a single time. The ten largest clones capture 3.5% to 5% of the sample.

With respect to this clonotype: The target of this receptor is not known. No per-base quality is available; no much larger clone lies one base away.

The material sequenced was whole blood. This TCR was recovered from an adult who was a healthcare worker with PCR-confirmed SARS-CoV-2 infection or an uninfected control (not recorded which). This sequence uses TRBV9 and TRBJ2-2, and 7 bases in between align with TRBD2. The CDR3 protein: CASSVSTSVFAGELFF. The nucleotides read TGTGCCAGCAGCGTCTCTACTAGCGTATTCGCCGGGGAGCTGTTTTTT.